This T cell receptor (beta chain) was captured in a study of beta chain features in type 1 diabetes. Study-wide results and limits: Patients' naive, central memory and regulatory TCRB repertoires appeared more alike than those of healthy donors. Lower insertion and higher deletion counts appeared at VDJ junctions in type 1 diabetes patients.

Each sorted fraction was over 95% pure. Since all of the isolated RNA was reverse transcribed, expressed TCRB transcripts were what got sequenced. Approximately 3.6 million reads were obtained on average from naive, central memory and regulatory T cell samples. Generated by immunoSEQ multiplex PCR, the TCRdb table keeps only in-frame clones and is missing some. The sample carries approximately 400,000 clones, approximately 16% recorded once. Losses at the gene ends were 4 bases for V and 6 bases for J; bases not matched to a gene: 11. The CDR3 has 16 residues. The germline V gene has CDR1 SEHNR and CDR2 FQNEAQ (reference sequence). As for this clone: Its antigen is currently unknown.

This sequence was found in a woman aged 18 to 35 in good health. Source material: naive CD4+ T cells from blood. The chain couples TRBV7-9 to TRBJ2-1; 8 bases map to TRBD2. CDR3 in DNA: TGTGCCAGCAGCTCTCGTTATCTAGCGGGCCGCAATGAGCAGTTCTTC. Encoded protein: CASSSRYLAGRNEQFF. Full variable domain (remainder filled in from reference TRBV7-9 and TRBJ2-1): DTGVSQNPRHKITKRGQNVTFRCDPISEHNRLYWYRQTLGQGPEFLTYFQNEAQLEKSRLLSDRFSAERPKGSFSTLEIQRTEQGDSAMYLCASSSRYLAGRNEQFFGPGTRLTVL.